One and the same sample provided the 30 T cell receptor beta chains below, sequenced in a study of blood T cell repertoires in COVID-19. TCRdb's copy holds only in-frame clones and misses some; the assay was immunoSEQ multiplex PCR. This table holds about 480,000 clones, 87% found once. The sequencing input was PBMCs or T cells enriched from blood (not recorded which). The receptors were gathered from a young woman with acute COVID-19.

In its sample, this clone was seen once. The chain links TRBV6-5 to TRBJ1-5; TRBD1 might be the D (6 bases). This CDR3 comprises 14 residues. V was pared by 7 bases and J by 2 bases, with 12 bases between. The germline V gene encodes CDR1 MNHEY and CDR2 SVGAGI. Here the CDR3 reads CASTTGLGNQPQHF. CDR3 DNA: TGTGCCAGCACCACAGGGTTGGGCAATCAGCCCCAGCATTTT.

This chain joins TRBV15 and TRBJ2-1; 9 bases map to TRBD2. From germline, CDR1 is LNHNV and CDR2 YYDKDF (reference sequence). The CDR3 length is 16 residues. The J segment lost 6 bases and the V segment lost 0 bases, leaving 6 bases of the junction unmatched. CDR3 in DNA: TGTGCCACCAGCAGAGATTCGATAGCGGGAGTCAATGAGCAGTTCTTC. It codes for CATSRDSIAGVNEQFF.

This clone has just one count. The gene calls are TRBV5-8 and TRBJ1-4; D ambiguous. Trimming took off 0 bases at V and 4 bases at J, with 4 bases between the two ends. The CDR3 extends over 13 amino acids. Germline CDR1 and CDR2: SGHTS and YDEGEE. The CDR3 DNA follows: TGTGCCAGCAGCTTGGGCGGTAATGAAAAACTGTTTTTT. Protein product: CASSLGGNEKLFF.

This chain connects TRBV15 to TRBJ2-2; 11 bases agree with TRBD2. Trimming took 3 bases from V and 4 from J; bases not matched to a gene: 13. There are 19 residues in the CDR3. In germline, CDR1 is LNHNV, CDR2 YYDKDF (reference sequence). The CDR3 region is CATSRDGLAGGPSTGELFF. The CDR3 coding sequence is TGTGCCACCAGCAGGGATGGTTTAGCGGGAGGGCCAAGCACCGGGGAGCTGTTTTTT. The full variable domain, completed using reference TRBV15 and TRBJ2-2, is DAMVIQNPRYQVTQFGKPVTLSCSQTLNHNVMYWYQQKSSQAPKLLFHYYDKDFNNEADTPDNFQSRRPNTSFCFLDIRSPGLGDTAMYLCATSRDGLAGGPSTGELFFGEGSRLTVL.

The V gene is TRBV7-3, the J gene TRBJ2-3; tentatively, D is TRBD1 (7 bases). Germline lookup yields CDR1 SGHTA and CDR2 FQGTGA. CDR3 length: 13 amino acids. The germline V and J ends were trimmed by 5 bases and 5 bases, with 11 bases remaining between them. The CDR3 spells CASSPGDRDTQYF. In nucleotides, the CDR3 is TGTGCCAGCAGCCCGGGGGACAGAGATACGCAGTATTTT.

The rearrangement uses TRBV29-1 and TRBJ2-7; perhaps TRBD1 as D (5 bases). The CDR3 extends over 13 amino acids. Deletions cut 0 bases from V and 4 bases from J, with 10 bases between. Germline CDR1 SQVTM, CDR2 ANQGSEA. The DNA for the CDR3 is TGCAGCGTTGAAGATCAGGGAAATTACGAGCAGTACTTC. Residues: CSVEDQGNYEQYF.

This sequence joins TRBV11-2 and TRBJ2-7; the match to TRBD2 covers 13 bases. There are 15 residues in the CDR3. Germline V lookup: CDR1 SGHAT, CDR2 FQNNGV. J lost 9 bases, V lost 5 bases, and 10 bases had no gene match. The CDR3 nucleotides are TGTGCCAGCAGCCCCGGACTAGCGGGAGTGACAGTGCAGTACTTC. Residues: CASSPGLAGVTVQYF.

The rearrangement joins TRBV7-8 to TRBJ1-1; D not certain. The CDR3 is 15 residues long. The V gene lost 0 bases and the J gene lost 0 bases, with 8 bases spanning the gap. The germline V gene encodes CDR1 SGHVS and CDR2 FQNEAQ. The CDR3 bases are TGTGCCAGCAGCTTAGCGCGAACAGTGAACACTGAAGCTTTCTTT. Translated: CASSLARTVNTEAFF.

This clone was seen more than once but under ten times. The chain has TRBV21-1 and TRBJ1-5; the D call in the table, TRBD1, was not verified against the DNA. TRBV21-1 is assigned pseudogene status. CDR3 length: 15 residues. The CDR3 DNA reads as TGTGCCAGCAGCAAAGGGGGGACACATTACTCGCCCCAGCATTTT. As protein: CASSKGGTHYSPQHF.

The table lists this clone with a count of one. The chain joins TRBV11-2 to TRBJ2-2, with D tentatively TRBD1 (6 bases). Germline values: CDR1 SGHAT, CDR2 FQNNGV. The CDR3 consists of 15 residues. Trimming left V 5 bases short and J 8 bases short, with 18 bases between. The CDR3 DNA sequence: TGTGCCAGCAGCCCTCGTGTGGGGGCCGGTGGGGAGCTGTTTTTT. Translating it yields CASSPRVGAGGELFF.

The V gene is TRBV4-3, the J gene TRBJ1-4; D gene uncertain. The CDR3 runs to 14 residues. The germline V gene has CDR1 LGHNA and CDR2 YSLEER. Trimming stripped 3 bases from V and 2 bases from J, with 7 bases between. The CDR3: CASSHRGTNEKLFF. CDR3 DNA sequence: TGCGCCAGCAGCCATCGAGGGACTAATGAAAAACTGTTTTTT.

The V and J genes are TRBV12-3 or TRBV12-4 and TRBJ1-5; D remains ambiguous. With 2 bases removed from V and 6 bases from J, the gap between germline ends came to 8 bases. CDR3 length: 13 amino acids. CDR3 amino acids: CASSLTRFQPQHF. In DNA form, the CDR3 reads TGTGCCAGCAGTTTAACCAGGTTTCAGCCCCAGCATTTT.

This clone showed up just once. The J gene is TRBJ1-4, the V gene TRBV7-9; 9 bases map to TRBD1. This CDR3 is 14 amino acids long. Germline V gene data show CDR1 as SEHNR and CDR2 as FQNEAQ (reference sequence). Trimming cost V 3 bases and J 6 bases; bases outside gene matches: 2. The CDR3 bases are TGTGCCAGCAGCTTTCGGACAGGGGATGAAAAACTGTTTTTT. This translates into CASSFRTGDEKLFF. Complete variable domain (other parts from reference TRBV7-9 and TRBJ1-4): DTGVSQNPRHKITKRGQNVTFRCDPISEHNRLYWYRQTLGQGPEFLTYFQNEAQLEKSRLLSDRFSAERPKGSFSTLEIQRTEQGDSAMYLCASSFRTGDEKLFFGSGTQLSVL.

The gene calls are TRBV7-8 and TRBJ1-2, with D possibly matching TRBD1 (6 bases). Looked up from germline, CDR1 is SGHVS and CDR2 is FQNEAQ. The CDR3 loop spans 13 amino acids. Trimming left V 5 bases short and J 3 bases short, with 10 bases between. This CDR3 is CASSADRYYGYTF. The CDR3 bases are TGTGCCAGCAGCGCGGACAGATACTATGGCTACACCTTC.

The chain couples TRBV4-1 to TRBJ2-5, with a tentative D call TRBD2 (6 bases). V dropped 4 bases and J dropped 5 bases, with 11 bases sitting between them. Germline V gene data show CDR1 as MGHRA and CDR2 as YSYEKL. The CDR3 sequence is 13 residues long. CDR3 coding DNA: TGCGCCAGCAGCCGCGGGACGACGGAGACCCAGTACTTC. It codes for CASSRGTTETQYF.

This clone has a handful of counts. The rearrangement uses TRBV6-4 and TRBJ2-1, with D possibly being TRBD2 (5 bases). Germline CDR1 reads MRHNA; CDR2 reads SNTAGT. The CDR3 totals 14 residues. V lost 7 bases and J 5 bases, leaving 15 bases between the germline ends. CDR3 residues: CASTLEPGNNEQFF. The CDR3 DNA reads as TGTGCCAGCACCTTGGAACCGGGGAACAATGAGCAGTTCTTC.

The chain joins TRBV3-1 (or the pseudogene TRBV3-2) to TRBJ1-3; D gene uncertain. V dropped 1 base and J dropped 9 bases, with 7 bases sitting between them. CDR1 is LGHDT, CDR2 YNNKEL, per germline (reference sequence). This CDR3 spans 12 amino acids. The CDR3 loop is CASSQGTSTIYF. Here the CDR3 DNA reads TGTGCCAGCAGCCAAGGAACTAGCACCATATATTTT.

The table lists this clone with a few counts. The CDR3: CASSTSDRGSGNTIYF. CDR3 nucleotide sequence: TGTGCCAGCAGCACTTCGGACAGGGGCTCTGGAAACACCATATATTTT. This rearrangement joins TRBV9 to TRBJ1-3; 9 nucleotides line up with TRBD1. The CDR3 runs 16 residues. CDR1 is SGDLS and CDR2 is YYNGEE in the germline V gene. Unmatched junction bases numbered 5, after V lost 4 bases and J lost 0 bases.

V is TRBV6-2 or TRBV6-3 and J is TRBJ1-5; unclear D gene. Germline-derived CDR1 and CDR2 are MNHEY and SVGEGT. The germline V and J ends were trimmed by 0 bases and 7 bases, with 16 bases remaining between them. The CDR3 is 16 amino acids. The CDR3 is CASSYSPKPGGQPQHF. The CDR3 region has the DNA TGTGCCAGCAGTTACTCCCCCAAGCCAGGAGGCCAGCCCCAGCATTTT.

V and J are TRBV6-1 and TRBJ2-3; perhaps TRBD1 as D (6 bases). The germline V gene has CDR1 MNHNS and CDR2 SASEGT. V was cut by 0 bases and J by 3 bases, with 7 bases left in between. The CDR3 extends over 14 amino acids. In DNA form, the CDR3 reads TGTGCCAGCAGTGAAGCAGGGGGAACAGATACGCAGTATTTT. This translates into CASSEAGGTDTQYF.

This chain uses TRBV4-1 with TRBJ2-3; TRBD1 aligns across 7 bases. Trimming took 0 bases from V and 8 from J; bases not matched to a gene: 17. There are 18 residues in the CDR3. CDR1 is MGHRA, CDR2 YSYEKL, per germline. CDR3 sequence reads: CASSQDKGQLREFRTQYF. CDR3 in DNA: TGCGCCAGCAGCCAAGATAAGGGACAGCTAAGGGAGTTTCGTACGCAGTATTTT.

J is TRBJ1-4 and V is TRBV12-5; 8 bases are shared with TRBD1. Trimming took 5 bases from V and 4 from J; bases not matched to a gene: 9. The CDR3 is 16 residues long. Per germline, CDR1 LGHNT and CDR2 FRNRAP. The DNA of the CDR3 is TGTGCTAGTGGTCAAGGACAGGGAGTTATTAATGAAAAACTGTTTTTT. It codes for CASGQGQGVINEKLFF.

The V and J genes are TRBV6-5 and TRBJ2-7, with TRBD1 identical over 9 bases. V shed 6 bases, J shed 0 bases, and the junction held 6 bases outside the gene matches. CDR1 is MNHEY and CDR2 is SVGAGI in the germline V gene. This CDR3 is 15 amino acids long. The DNA for the CDR3 is TGTGCCAGCAGGTCACAGGGGGCAAGCTCCTACGAGCAGTACTTC. It encodes CASRSQGASSYEQYF.

The chain carries TRBV7-8 and TRBJ1-2, with TRBD1 matching 10 bases. Germline trimming cut 5 bases from V and 6 bases from J; bases unmatched to any gene: 6. The length of the CDR3 is 14 residues. Per the germline V gene, CDR1 is SGHVS and CDR2 is FQNEAQ. The CDR3 sequence is CASSPGTGEHGYTF. The CDR3 DNA is TGTGCCAGCAGCCCAGGGACAGGGGAACATGGCTACACCTTC.

This rearrangement joins TRBV7-9 to TRBJ2-2; 10 bases are shared with TRBD1. The ends lost 5 bases at V and 8 bases at J; junction bases unmatched: 14. The CDR3 totals 17 residues. Germline assignment: CDR1 SEHNR and CDR2 FQNEAQ (reference sequence). CDR3 sequence reads: CASSPNLRDRGMGELFF. The CDR3 region has the DNA TGTGCCAGCAGCCCCAATCTCCGGGACAGGGGAATGGGGGAGCTGTTTTTT.

The chain employs TRBV2 and TRBJ1-1; 7 bases align to TRBD1. This CDR3 spans 12 amino acids. J lost 11 bases, V lost 3 bases, and 6 bases had no gene match. CDR1 and CDR2 from the germline V gene are SNHLY and FYNNEI. The CDR3 DNA is TGTGCCAGCAGTGATTTCAGGGGGGAGGCTTTCTTT. Residues: CASSDFRGEAFF.

J is TRBJ2-3 and V is TRBV19; D might be TRBD1 (5 bases). V was trimmed by 2 bases and J by 2 bases, leaving 8 bases between them. The CDR3 consists of 14 residues. Germline V gene data show CDR1 as LNHDA and CDR2 as SQIVND (reference sequence). The CDR3 here is CASSITQVTDTQYF. In DNA form, the CDR3 reads TGTGCCAGTAGTATAACACAGGTCACAGATACGCAGTATTTT. The full variable domain, in which reference TRBV19 and TRBJ2-3 provide the parts outside the CDR3, is DGGITQSPKYLFRKEGQNVTLSCEQNLNHDAMYWYRQDPGQGLRLIYYSQIVNDFQKGDIAEGYSVSREKKESFPLTVTSAQKNPTAFYLCASSITQVTDTQYFGPGTRLTVL.

The chain joins TRBV4-1 to TRBJ2-7, with 13 bases that match TRBD2. The germline V gene encodes CDR1 MGHRA and CDR2 YSYEKL. The V gene end was trimmed by 3 bases and the J gene end by 2 bases; junction bases not matched to a gene: 4. CDR3 length: 16 residues. The CDR3 here is CASSQGLAGSTYEQYF. For the CDR3, the DNA is TGCGCCAGCAGCCAGGGACTAGCGGGGAGTACCTACGAGCAGTACTTC.

The rearrangement links TRBV11-2 to TRBJ1-1, with a tentative D call TRBD1 (5 bases). Trimming stripped 5 bases from V and 1 base from J, with 11 bases between. The CDR3 covers 14 residues. CDR1 and CDR2 from the germline V gene are SGHAT and FQNNGV. CDR3 sequence (DNA): TGTGCCAGCAGCCCGGACAATACGAACACTGAAGCTTTCTTT. It specifies CASSPDNTNTEAFF. The variable domain in full, with the rest retrieved from reference TRBV11-2 and TRBJ1-1, is EAGVAQSPRYKIIEKRQSVAFWCNPISGHATLYWYQQILGQGPKLLIQFQNNGVVDDSQLPKDRFSAERLKGVDSTLKIQPAKLEDSAVYLCASSPDNTNTEAFFGQGTRLTVV.

This chain connects TRBV5-5 to TRBJ1-4, with TRBD1 as a possible D gene (5 bases). The CDR3 has 16 amino acids. Germline V gene data show CDR1 as SGHKS and CDR2 as YYEKEE (reference sequence). With 2 bases removed from V and 8 bases from J, the gap between germline ends came to 19 bases. Here the CDR3 reads CASSFPRQSTGEKLFF. As DNA, the CDR3 is TGTGCCAGCAGCTTCCCCCGACAGTCTACAGGAGAAAAACTGTTTTTT.